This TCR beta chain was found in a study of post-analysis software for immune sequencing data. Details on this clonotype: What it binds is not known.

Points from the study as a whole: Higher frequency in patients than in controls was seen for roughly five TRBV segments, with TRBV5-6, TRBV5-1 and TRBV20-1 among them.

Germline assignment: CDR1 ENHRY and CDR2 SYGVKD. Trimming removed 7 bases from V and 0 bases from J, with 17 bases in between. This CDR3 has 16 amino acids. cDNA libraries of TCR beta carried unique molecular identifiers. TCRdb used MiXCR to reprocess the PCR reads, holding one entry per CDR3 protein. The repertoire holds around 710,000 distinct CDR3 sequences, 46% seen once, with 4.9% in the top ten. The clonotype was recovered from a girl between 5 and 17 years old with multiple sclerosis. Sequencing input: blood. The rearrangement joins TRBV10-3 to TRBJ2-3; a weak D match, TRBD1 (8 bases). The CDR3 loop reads CAINFLQGGSTDTQYF. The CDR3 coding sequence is TGTGCCATCAATTTCCTACAGGGGGGGAGCACAGATACGCAGTATTTT.